This TCR beta chain comes out of a study of chemoradiotherapy in HPV16-positive cancers. At the level of the study: Two HPV16-positive patients' cells yielded candidate HPV-specific clones and common motifs. General study findings and limits: For HPV16-positive patients, expanding HPV-responsive T cells associated with longer recurrence-free survival. Candidate HPV-specific clones and E7-related TCR motifs grew in tumor during treatment.

Sequenced by immunoSEQ multiplex PCR; TCRdb stores in-frame clones only, minus some. The sample includes fewer than 25,000 clones, more than 90% of them seen just once. Turning to this clone: Its target is not known.

This receptor was obtained from a human donor with HPV-associated anogenital cancer. The specimen comprised blood, sampled from a patient who underwent chemoradiotherapy.

The CDR3: CSATGGGGVYTEAFF. The CDR3 coding sequence is TGCAGCGCGACAGGGGGCGGGGGTGTCTACACTGAAGCTTTCTTT. The chain recombines TRBV29-1 with TRBJ1-1, with 10 bases matching TRBD1. The CDR3 length is 15 residues. V lost 7 bases and J lost 3; bases outside the gene matches: 11. Germline V gene data show CDR1 as SQVTM and CDR2 as ANQGSEA.